This entry lists 15 T cell receptor beta chains sequenced from one sample in a study of neurological immune-mediated disorders. One entry per CDR3 protein results from TCRdb running MiXCR on the 5' RACE reads. This sample has tens of thousands of distinct CDR3 sequences, with about 4.1% found just once. Material for sequencing was CD4+ T cells from blood. Source of these receptors: a woman aged 40 to 50 in good health.

This clonotype was observed many times. J is TRBJ1-1 and V is TRBV12-3 or TRBV12-4, with D possibly matching TRBD1 (5 bases). This CDR3 spans 14 amino acids. V was pared by 5 bases and J by 3 bases, with 13 bases between. The CDR3, as DNA: TGTGCCAGCAGTCAAGACAGAGGCGACACTGAAGCTTTCTTT. Its protein product is CASSQDRGDTEAFF.

This clonotype has ten or more counts. This chain joins TRBV5-5 and TRBJ1-1; possibly TRBD1 for D (6 bases). The CDR3 extends over 14 amino acids. The germline V gene encodes CDR1 SGHKS and CDR2 YYEKEE (reference sequence). V lost 3 bases and J lost 2, with 11 bases in between. DNA for the CDR3: TGTGCCAGCAGCTGGGGGGCCCTTAACACTGAAGCTTTCTTT. Its protein product is CASSWGALNTEAFF.

In its sample, this clonotype was seen many times. The genes are TRBV18 and TRBJ2-7, with TRBD1 identical over 7 bases. The germline V gene has CDR1 KGHSH and CDR2 LQKENI. The CDR3 is 14 amino acids. Unmatched junction bases numbered 2, after V lost 3 bases and J lost 0 bases. CDR3 sequence (DNA): TGTGCCAGCTCACCGACAGGGAGCTCCTACGAGCAGTACTTC. Its translation: CASSPTGSSYEQYF.

At least ten counts were recorded for this clonotype. The chain uses TRBV7-3 and TRBJ2-2; 16 positions match TRBD2. This CDR3 contains 17 residues. V was clipped by 5 bases and J by 6 bases; unmatched bases: 6. Germline lookup yields CDR1 SGHTA and CDR2 FQGTGA. The CDR3 spells CASSGTSGGAGPGELFF. CDR3 DNA: TGTGCCAGCAGCGGGACTAGCGGGGGGGCCGGGCCCGGGGAGCTGTTTTTT.

This clonotype occurred many times. This chain connects TRBV20-1 to TRBJ1-6; D is possibly TRBD1 (6 bases). There are 14 residues in the CDR3. CDR1 and CDR2 (germline): DFQATT, SNEGSKA (reference sequence). Trimming took 1 base from V and 7 from J, leaving 11 bases between them. The CDR3 nucleotides are TGCAGTGCTAGAGTGGCGGGACACAATTCACCCCTCCACTTT. It encodes CSARVAGHNSPLHF.

Many counts were recorded for this clonotype. The genes are TRBV2 and TRBJ1-5; D is ambiguous. Per the germline V gene, CDR1 is SNHLY and CDR2 is FYNNEI. The V gene lost 6 bases and the J gene lost 4 bases, with 19 bases spanning the gap. The length of the CDR3 is 16 residues. The CDR3 reads CASSGPDGKLNQPQHF. CDR3 nucleotide sequence: TGTGCCAGCAGCGGACCTGACGGGAAACTTAATCAGCCCCAGCATTTT.

This clonotype showed up many times. The chain carries TRBV10-3 and TRBJ2-3; 14 nucleotides line up with TRBD2. CDR1 ENHRY and CDR2 SYGVKD come from the germline V gene. The CDR3 is 17 residues long. The ends lost 4 bases at V and 2 bases at J; junction bases unmatched: 5. The CDR3 reads CAISARLAGGTTDTQYF. CDR3 bases: TGTGCCATCAGTGCCAGACTAGCGGGAGGGACCACAGATACGCAGTATTTT.

This clonotype has at least ten counts. The genes are TRBV5-1 and TRBJ2-5; D remains unclear. Germline lookup yields CDR1 SGHRS and CDR2 YFSETQ. Deletions cut 2 bases from V and 5 bases from J, with 13 bases between. This CDR3 comprises 14 residues. The CDR3 reads CASSLDPLVETQYF. The CDR3 coding sequence is TGCGCCAGCAGCTTAGACCCACTTGTGGAGACCCAGTACTTC.

The sample holds many counts of this clonotype. The V gene is TRBV15, the J gene TRBJ1-1; D ambiguous. This CDR3 comprises 14 residues. Trimming removed 5 bases from V and 6 bases from J, with 16 bases in between. Germline assignment: CDR1 LNHNV and CDR2 YYDKDF (reference sequence). CDR3 protein: CATSPSIGLPEAFF. The DNA for the CDR3 is TGTGCCACCAGCCCCTCGATCGGCCTCCCTGAAGCTTTCTTT.

This clonotype was picked up many times. V and J are TRBV6-6 and TRBJ1-5, with D possibly being TRBD1 (5 bases). Trimming removed 4 bases from V and 4 bases from J, with 14 bases in between. Germline lookup yields CDR1 MNHNY and CDR2 SVGAGI (reference sequence). The CDR3 is made up of 15 amino acids. In nucleotides, the CDR3 is TGTGCCAGCAGTTTACTCCGGGACTGTAATCAGCCCCAGCATTTT. It specifies CASSLLRDCNQPQHF.

This clonotype was recorded many times. This sequence joins TRBV5-5 and TRBJ2-1; 10 bases fit TRBD1. Trimming at V came to 4 bases and at J to 9 bases, leaving 10 bases not matched to a gene. This CDR3 spans 15 amino acids. Germline V CDR1 and CDR2: SGHKS, YYEKEE (reference sequence). The CDR3 region is CASSPRTGGWIEQFF. The DNA for the CDR3 is TGTGCCAGCAGCCCGAGGACAGGGGGGTGGATTGAGCAGTTCTTC.

This clonotype was observed many times. The J gene is TRBJ2-1, the V gene TRBV20-1, with 10 bases fitting TRBD1. The CDR3 has 15 amino acids. V was pared by 1 base and J by 8 bases, with 8 bases of the junction left unmatched. In germline, CDR1 is DFQATT, CDR2 SNEGSKA (reference sequence). The CDR3 protein is CSARVLGQGTDEQFF. The CDR3 nucleotides read TGCAGTGCTAGAGTTCTGGGACAGGGGACCGATGAGCAGTTCTTC.

This clonotype was recorded at least ten times. The chain is built from TRBV12-3 or TRBV12-4 and TRBJ1-6; TRBD1 aligns across 7 bases. J was trimmed by 10 bases and V by 5 bases; bases with no gene match: 8. This CDR3 region has 14 residues. The CDR3 coding sequence is TGTGCCAGCAGTCTCGACAGGGAAGTGTCACCCCTCCACTTT. Protein sequence: CASSLDREVSPLHF.

This clonotype was detected ten times or more. This rearrangement joins TRBV20-1 to TRBJ2-1; D is perhaps TRBD1 (6 bases). The CDR3 is 15 amino acids. Trimming pared 6 bases from V and 4 bases from J, leaving 19 bases between. CDR1 and CDR2 from the germline V gene are DFQATT and SNEGSKA (reference sequence). CDR3 sequence reads: CSARPGTRGYNEQFF. The CDR3 coding sequence is TGCAGTGCCCGCCCCGGGACAAGGGGATACAATGAGCAGTTCTTC.

This clonotype has ten or more counts. The chain links TRBV4-2 to TRBJ1-4, with 7 nucleotides matching TRBD1. The V gene end was trimmed by 2 bases and the J gene end by 4 bases; junction bases not matched to a gene: 7. The CDR3 is made up of 16 amino acids. Germline CDR1 reads LGHNA; CDR2 reads YNFKEQ. CDR3: CASSQRAGQSNEKLFF. The CDR3 nucleotides read TGTGCCAGCAGCCAAAGGGCGGGACAGAGTAATGAAAAACTGTTTTTT.